This T cell receptor beta chain came from a study of memory CD4+ T cells and cytomegalovirus serostatus. Per the germline V gene, CDR1 is SGHVS and CDR2 is FQNEAQ. Trimming left V 2 bases short and J 7 bases short, with 15 bases between. CDR3 length: 14 amino acids. The sort gate was single viable CD3+CD4+CD8-CD45RO+ cells for memory CD4+ T cells. Assay used: immunoSEQ multiplex PCR; TCRdb lists only in-frame clones, some missing. The profile shows just under 60,000 clones, approximately 78% of them singletons. Sequences were obtained from memory CD4+ T cells from blood. The rearrangement uses TRBV7-8 and TRBJ2-7; D ambiguous. The receptor was isolated from an adult in good health and CMV-seronegative. Here the CDR3 reads CASSLFQGSVEQYF. The CDR3 DNA is TGTGCCAGCAGCTTATTCCAAGGGTCGGTTGAGCAGTACTTC.